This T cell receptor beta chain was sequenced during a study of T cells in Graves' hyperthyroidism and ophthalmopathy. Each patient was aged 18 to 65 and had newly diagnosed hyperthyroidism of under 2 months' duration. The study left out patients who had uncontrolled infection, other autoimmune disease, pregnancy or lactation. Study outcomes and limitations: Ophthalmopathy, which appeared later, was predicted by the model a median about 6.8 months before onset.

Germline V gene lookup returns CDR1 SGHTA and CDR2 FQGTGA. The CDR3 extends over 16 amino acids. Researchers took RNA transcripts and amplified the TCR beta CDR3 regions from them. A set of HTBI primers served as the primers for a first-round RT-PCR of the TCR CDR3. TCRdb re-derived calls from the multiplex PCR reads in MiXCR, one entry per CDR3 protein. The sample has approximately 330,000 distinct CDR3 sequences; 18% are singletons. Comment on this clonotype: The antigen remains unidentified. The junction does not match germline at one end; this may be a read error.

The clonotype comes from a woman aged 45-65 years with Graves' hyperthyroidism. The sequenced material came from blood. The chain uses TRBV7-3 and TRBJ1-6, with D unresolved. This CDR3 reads CATMGTDGVNNSPLRF. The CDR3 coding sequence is TGTGCCACCATGGGAACTGATGGGGTTAATAATTCACCCCTCCGCTTT.